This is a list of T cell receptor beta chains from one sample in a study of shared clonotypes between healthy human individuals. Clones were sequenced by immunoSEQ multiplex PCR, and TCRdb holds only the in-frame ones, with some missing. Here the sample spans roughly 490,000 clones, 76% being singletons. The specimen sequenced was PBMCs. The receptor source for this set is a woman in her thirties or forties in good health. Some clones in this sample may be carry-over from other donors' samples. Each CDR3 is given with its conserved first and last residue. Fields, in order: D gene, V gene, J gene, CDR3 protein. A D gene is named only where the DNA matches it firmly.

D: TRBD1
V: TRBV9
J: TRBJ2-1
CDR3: CASSVDLGQGANEQFF

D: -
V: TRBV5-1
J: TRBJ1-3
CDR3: CASSKASSGNTIYF

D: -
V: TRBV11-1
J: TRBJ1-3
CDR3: CASSLDGDTSSSGNTIYF

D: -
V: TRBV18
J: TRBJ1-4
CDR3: CASSPPQGEKLFF

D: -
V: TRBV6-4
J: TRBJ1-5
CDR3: CASSRFSNQPQHF

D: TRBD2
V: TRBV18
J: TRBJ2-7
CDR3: CASSPRGRTSGISNEQYF

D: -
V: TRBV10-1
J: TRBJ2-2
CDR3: CASSESAGELFF

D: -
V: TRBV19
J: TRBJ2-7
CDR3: CASSIFVSDEQYF

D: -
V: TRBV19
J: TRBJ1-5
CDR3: CASSMSGEPQHF

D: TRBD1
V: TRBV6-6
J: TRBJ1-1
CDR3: CASSLGDRVVEAFF

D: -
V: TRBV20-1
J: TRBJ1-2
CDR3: CGAHRVYGYTF

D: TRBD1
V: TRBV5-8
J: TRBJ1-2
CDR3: CASSLTGATYGYTF

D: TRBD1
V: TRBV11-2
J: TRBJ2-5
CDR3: CASSTTGVGPQETQYF

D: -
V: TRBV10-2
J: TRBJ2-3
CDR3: CASSEVAESTDTQYF

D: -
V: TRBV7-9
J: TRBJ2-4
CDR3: CASSLGGGRRDIQYF

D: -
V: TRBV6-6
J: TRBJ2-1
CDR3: CASSYDRGIYNEQFF

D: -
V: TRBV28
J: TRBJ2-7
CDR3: CASSLRPGLASYEQYF

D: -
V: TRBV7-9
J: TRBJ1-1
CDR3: CASSRLVPPEAFF

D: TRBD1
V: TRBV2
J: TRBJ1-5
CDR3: CASRAGTGLAQHF

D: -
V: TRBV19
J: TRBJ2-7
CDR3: CASKTRTASYEQYF

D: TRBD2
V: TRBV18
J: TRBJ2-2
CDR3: CASSPYDGRAGELFF

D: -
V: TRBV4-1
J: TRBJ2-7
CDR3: CASSQVGEQYF

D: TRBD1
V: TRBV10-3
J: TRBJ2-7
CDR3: CAISVDRGYEQYF

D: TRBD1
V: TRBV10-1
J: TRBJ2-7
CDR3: CASSETTGALDEQYF

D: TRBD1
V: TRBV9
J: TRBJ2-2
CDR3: CASSDTTGSVSGELFF

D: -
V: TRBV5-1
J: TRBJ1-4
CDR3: CASSPQGEKLFF

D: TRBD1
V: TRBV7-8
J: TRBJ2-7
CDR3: CASSLDRVNEQYF

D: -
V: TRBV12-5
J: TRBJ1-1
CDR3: CASGLVAGGMNTEAFF

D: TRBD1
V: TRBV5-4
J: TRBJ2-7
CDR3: CASSPTGVSYEQYF

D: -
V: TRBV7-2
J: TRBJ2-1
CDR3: CASSPYNFEQFF

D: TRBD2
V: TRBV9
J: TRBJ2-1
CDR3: CASSVTPGGGSSYNEQFF

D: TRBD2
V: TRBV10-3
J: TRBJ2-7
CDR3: CAISESTSDSYEQYF

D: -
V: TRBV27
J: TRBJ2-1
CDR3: CASRIGGFGDEQFF

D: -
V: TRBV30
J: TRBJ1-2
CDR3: CAWSAGSNYGYTF

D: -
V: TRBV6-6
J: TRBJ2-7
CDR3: CASSFATFTILYEQYF

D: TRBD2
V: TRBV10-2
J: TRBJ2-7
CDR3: CASSGRLAVYEQYF

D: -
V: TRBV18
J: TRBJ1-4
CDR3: CASSPNRPLGSEKLFF

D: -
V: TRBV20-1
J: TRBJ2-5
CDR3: CSARVQETQYF

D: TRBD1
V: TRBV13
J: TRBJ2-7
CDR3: CASSFQGAYYEQYF

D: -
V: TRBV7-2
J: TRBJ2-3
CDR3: CASSLGVTGELGTQYF

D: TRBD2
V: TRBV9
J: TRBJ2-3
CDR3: CASSEAGRADTQYF

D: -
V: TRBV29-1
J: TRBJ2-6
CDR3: CSVGLGTSGANVLTF

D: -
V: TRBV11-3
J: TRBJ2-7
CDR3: CASSSRAEDYEQYF

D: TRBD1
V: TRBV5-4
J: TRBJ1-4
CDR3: CASSNRDREVLGEKLFF

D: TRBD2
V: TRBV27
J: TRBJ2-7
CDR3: CASSFLASGLSYEQYF

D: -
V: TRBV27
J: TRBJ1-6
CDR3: CASSFRGNSPLHF

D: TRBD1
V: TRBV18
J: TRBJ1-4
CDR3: CASSSGTGGEKLFF

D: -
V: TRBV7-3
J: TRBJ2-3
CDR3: CASSLTGMDTDTQYF

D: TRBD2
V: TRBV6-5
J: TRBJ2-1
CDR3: CASSRGSGGGEQFF

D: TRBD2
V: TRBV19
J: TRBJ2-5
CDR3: CASSREGLREETQYF

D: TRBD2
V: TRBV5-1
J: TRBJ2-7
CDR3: CASNSPGGEQHF

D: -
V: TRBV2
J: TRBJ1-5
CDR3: CASSDPRVNGNQPQHF

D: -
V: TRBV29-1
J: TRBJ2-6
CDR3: CSVDAGEKAGANVLTF